These T cell receptor beta chains were read from a single sample in a study of OX40 agonist ivuxolimab in advanced cancers. TCRdb's table, derived via immunoSEQ multiplex PCR, lists solely in-frame clones and lacks some. The table lists about 46,000 clones, 82% of them singletons. The specimen was CD4+ or CD8+ T cells sorted from blood, collected in a trial of the OX40 agonist ivuxolimab. The receptors come from an adult with an advanced solid tumor such as melanoma, head and neck, liver or kidney cancer. Each CDR3 is given with its conserved first and last residue. D genes are given only for firm matches. The size field is filled for only some rows; it gives once, few, many or a size class.

>TRBJ2-3|TRBD1|TRBV4-2|-
TGTGCCAGCAGCCAATTCGGGACAGTTACAGATACGCAGTATTTT
CASSQFGTVTDTQYF
>TRBJ1-1|-|TRBV12-5|-
TGTGCTAGTGTATTGGGGTTGGGGGGAGGCACTGAAGCTTTCTTT
CASVLGLGGGTEAFF
>TRBJ2-1|-|TRBV9|-
TGTGCCAGCAGCGTAGGACAGGAGCAGTTCTTC
CASSVGQEQFF
>TRBJ1-3|-|TRBV10-3|-
TGTGCCTGCTGGCCGTCCAACTCTGGAAACACCATATATTTT
CACWPSNSGNTIYF
>TRBJ2-3|-|TRBV12-5|-
TGTGCTAGTGGTCCAGGGGTCTCTAAGTATACGCAGTATTTT
CASGPGVSKYTQYF
>TRBJ1-2|-|TRBV11-2|-
TGTGCCAGCAGCTTAAGGCAGGCGGCTAACTATGGCTACACCTTC
CASSLRQAANYGYTF
>TRBJ1-1|TRBD1|TRBV9|-
TGTGCCAGCACCTCAGTCCGGGACAGGGCAGGCACTGAAGCTTTCTTT
CASTSVRDRAGTEAFF
>TRBJ1-4|-|TRBV21-1|-
TGTGCCAGCAGCAAAGTGGGGGACAGCCAAAAACTGTTTTTT
CASSKVGDSQKLFF
>TRBJ2-7|TRBD2|TRBV6-1|-
TGTGCCAGCATCTACTCGGGAGGCTACGAGCAGTACTTC
CASIYSGGYEQYF
>TRBJ2-7|-|TRBV6-1|few
TGTGCCAGCAACCAAGACCCACTACCCTACGAGCAGTACTTC
CASNQDPLPYEQYF